This T cell receptor beta chain was observed in a study of T cell repertoires in cytomegalovirus infection. CDR1 and CDR2 (germline): SGHVS, FQNEAQ. Between the trimmed V and J ends, which lost 1 base and 0 bases, there was a span of 10 bases. This CDR3 comprises 16 residues. Each CDR3 protein gets one entry after TCRdb re-called the reads with MiXCR. The sample has more than 85,000 distinct CDR3 sequences, less than 30% seen once. Ten or more counts support this clonotype. Its antigen is as yet unknown. General study findings and limits: It was HLA-C-restricted CMV-specific TCR beta clonotypes that dominated the response ex vivo.

Sequences were derived from CD8+ T cells from cultured PBMCs, sampled from culture after CMV antigen stimulation. The chain recombines TRBV7-8 with TRBJ1-3; no clear D gene. The sequence derives from a human donor in good health (CMV status not recorded). Some clones in this sample may be carry-over from other donors' samples. The CDR3 reads CASSLVPRLSGNTIYF. The CDR3 coding sequence is TGTGCCAGCAGCTTAGTACCCCGACTCTCTGGAAACACCATATATTTT.